This T cell receptor (beta chain) came from a study of CD8+CD57+ T cells in acquired aplastic anemia. V was pared by 10 bases and J by 0 bases, with 17 bases between. The V gene's germline CDR1 is SGHNT and CDR2 YYREEE (reference sequence). The CDR3 consists of 15 residues. Previously, flow cytometry had revealed CD8+CD57+ cell expansion in the patients chosen for sequencing. This clonotype was recorded a few times. Genomic DNA constituted the template upon which TCR beta VDJ and CDR3 profiling was performed. TCRdb fed the reads into MiXCR, producing one record per CDR3 protein. This table holds about 160,000 distinct CDR3 sequences, around 50% found once.

The TCR comes from a human donor with aplastic anemia. The sequenced sample was sorted CD4+, CD8+, or CD8+CD57+ T cells (not recorded which) from PBMCs. The chain employs TRBV5-4 and TRBJ1-3, with a possible D match to TRBD1 (5 bases). This chain's CDR3 is CAGGSGGSSGNTIYF. In DNA form, the CDR3 reads TGTGCCGGTGGGAGTGGGGGGAGCTCTGGAAACACCATATATTTT.